The rows below give T cell receptor beta chains drawn from one sample of a study of T cell responses to AZD1222 COVID-19 vaccine. Clones were sequenced by immunoSEQ multiplex PCR, and TCRdb holds only the in-frame ones, with some missing. The repertoire holds 150,000 to 200,000 clones, with about 94% as singletons. The source material was peripheral blood, sampled 28 days after the second AZD1222 dose. The receptors come from an adult who received the AZD1222 COVID-19 vaccine. Both conserved end residues are part of each CDR3. The D gene is left open where the match is weak. Clone size, where shown, is once, few, many, or a class for clones that have expanded.

TRBV10-2	TRBJ1-4	-	-	CASSESGGTNEKLFF	TGCGCCAGCAGTGAGTCGGGGGGAACTAATGAAAAACTGTTTTTT
TRBV15	TRBJ1-6	few	-	CATSRDLSPGVHF	TGTGCCACCAGCAGAGATCTTTCACCGGGTGTTCACTTT
TRBV3-1/TRBV3-2	TRBJ2-1	once	TRBD1	CASSQESLRTGVYNEQFF	TGTGCCAGCAGCCAAGAGAGTCTTCGGACAGGGGTTTACAATGAGCAGTTCTTC
TRBV9	TRBJ1-6	few	-	CASSEGGPLHF	TGTGCCAGCAGCGAGGGCGGACCCCTCCACTTT
TRBV27	TRBJ2-3	few	TRBD2	CASTWRGSGGALDTQYF	TGTGCCAGCACCTGGAGAGGTAGCGGGGGGGCCCTAGATACGCAGTATTTT
TRBV7-2	TRBJ2-1	-	-	CASSLVFQFF	TGTGCCAGCAGCTTAGTATTCCAGTTCTTC
TRBV10-3	TRBJ1-4	-	-	CATGELATNEKLFF	TGTGCCACCGGCGAGCTTGCAACTAATGAAAAACTGTTTTTT
TRBV7-9	TRBJ1-1	-	-	CASSIRTAERGKGNTEAFF	TGTGCCAGCAGCATTCGGACGGCAGAAAGGGGTAAGGGGAACACTGAAGCTTTCTTT
TRBV6-5	TRBJ1-5	-	-	CASSSGNQPQHF	TGTGCCAGCAGTTCAGGCAATCAGCCCCAGCATTTT
TRBV7-9	TRBJ2-1	once	TRBD1	CASSLPGQLRSYNEQFF	TGTGCCAGCAGCCTCCCGGGACAGCTTCGCTCCTACAATGAGCAGTTCTTC
TRBV2	TRBJ1-6	-	-	CASSTNGPGTNSPLHF	TGTGCCAGCAGTACGAACGGTCCAGGGACTAATTCACCCCTCCACTTT
TRBV2	TRBJ2-7	few	-	CASNPPGQGINEQYF	TGTGCCAGCAACCCCCCGGGTCAGGGGATCAACGAGCAGTACTTC
TRBV19	TRBJ1-4	few	TRBD1	CASSSPDRGKLFF	TGTGCCAGTAGTTCACCGGACAGGGGAAAACTGTTTTTT
TRBV10-3	TRBJ2-7	-	TRBD1	CAIKQQGASREQYF	TGTGCCATCAAGCAACAGGGGGCTTCGAGAGAGCAGTACTTC
TRBV12-3/TRBV12-4	TRBJ2-1	once	TRBD2	CASNTRGGRQFF	TGTGCCAGCAACACCCGGGGGGGGCGGCAGTTCTTC
TRBV19	TRBJ2-1	-	-	CASRTRGLNEQFF	TGTGCCAGTCGGACCCGCGGGCTCAATGAGCAGTTCTTC
TRBV6-5	TRBJ2-7	-	TRBD2	CASSRASGSYEQYF	TGTGCCAGCAGTAGGGCTAGCGGATCCTACGAGCAGTACTTC
TRBV5-1	TRBJ2-3	-	-	CASSLAWETDTQYF	TGCGCCAGCAGCTTGGCCTGGGAGACAGATACGCAGTATTTT
TRBV3-1/TRBV3-2	TRBJ2-3	-	-	CASSQVSRSGTDTQYF	TGTGCCAGCAGCCAAGTATCCAGGTCCGGCACAGATACGCAGTATTTT
TRBV2	TRBJ1-5	-	-	CASSIHSPPDQPQHF	TGTGCCAGCAGTATACATTCACCCCCAGATCAGCCCCAGCATTTT
TRBV4-1	TRBJ2-5	few	-	CASSQAWQASGTQYF	TGCGCCAGCAGCCAAGCGTGGCAGGCCTCCGGGACCCAGTACTTC
TRBV2	TRBJ2-3	-	-	CASSDFASTDTQYF	TGTGCCAGCAGTGATTTTGCTAGCACAGATACGCAGTATTTT
TRBV28	TRBJ2-6	-	TRBD1	CASSNFRGDRGISGANVLTF	TGTGCCAGCAGTAACTTCCGAGGAGACAGGGGCATATCTGGGGCCAACGTCCTGACTTTC
TRBV7-9	TRBJ1-2	-	-	CASSAILTNYGYTF	TGTGCCAGCAGCGCAATCCTCACGAACTATGGCTACACCTTC
TRBV29-1	TRBJ1-1	-	-	CSVGGTVTEAFF	TGCAGCGTTGGAGGGACTGTCACTGAAGCTTTCTTT
TRBV4-1	TRBJ1-2	-	-	CASSQGRLGQGFNHGYTF	TGCGCCAGCAGCCAAGGGCGCTTGGGTCAGGGTTTTAATCATGGCTACACCTTC
TRBV19	TRBJ2-5	-	TRBD2	CASSLTSGVGGETQYF	TGTGCCAGTAGCCTAACTAGCGGGGTAGGTGGAGAGACCCAGTACTTC
TRBV14	TRBJ1-2	-	TRBD1	CASSPTGAVRYTF	TGTGCCAGCAGTCCGACAGGGGCTGTTCGCTACACCTTC
TRBV2	TRBJ1-3	-	-	CASSQTGNTIYF	TGTGCCAGCAGTCAGACAGGAAACACCATATATTTT
TRBV9	TRBJ1-5	-	-	CASSVAGMGGPQHF	TGTGCCAGCAGCGTGGCGGGGATGGGAGGGCCCCAGCATTTT
TRBV27	TRBJ1-2	-	-	CASRTSGARDGYTF	TGTGCCAGCAGAACCTCCGGGGCCCGGGATGGCTACACCTTC
TRBV6-6	TRBJ1-5	-	-	CASSGTVGQPQHF	TGTGCCAGCAGTGGGACCGTGGGTCAGCCCCAGCATTTT
TRBV6-2/TRBV6-3	TRBJ1-5	-	-	CASSSGRVGNQPQHF	TGTGCCAGCAGTTCAGGCAGGGTCGGTAACCAGCCCCAGCATTTT
TRBV5-4	TRBJ1-6	-	TRBD1	CASSPRQGSPLHF	TGTGCCAGCAGCCCTAGACAGGGTTCACCCCTCCACTTT
TRBV21-1	TRBJ1-5	-	-	CASINRAQPQHF	TGTGCCAGCATAAACAGGGCTCAGCCCCAGCATTTT
TRBV9	TRBJ2-2	-	-	CASSPRSDLGELFF	TGTGCCAGCAGCCCTCGTAGTGACCTCGGGGAGCTGTTTTTT
TRBV4-3	TRBJ2-5	-	-	CASSQEWSYQETQYF	TGCGCCAGCAGCCAAGAGTGGTCCTACCAAGAGACCCAGTACTTC
TRBV9	TRBJ1-6	-	-	CASSVVGPGGSPLHF	TGTGCCAGCAGCGTGGTAGGACCTGGGGGCTCACCCCTCCACTTT
TRBV6-5	TRBJ1-1	-	-	CASSYLGKNTEAFF	TGTGCCAGCAGTTATTTAGGAAAAAACACTGAAGCTTTCTTT
TRBV3-1/TRBV3-2	TRBJ2-4	once	-	CASSQEPIEGPKYF	TGTGCCAGCAGCCAGGAACCCATTGAGGGCCCAAAGTACTTC
TRBV19	TRBJ2-1	-	-	CASRLLTGTPYNEQFF	TGTGCCAGTAGGCTCCTAACCGGGACGCCATACAATGAGCAGTTCTTC
TRBV5-1	TRBJ2-3	-	TRBD1	CASSHDRDRGSDTQYF	TGCGCCAGCAGCCACGACCGGGACAGGGGATCAGATACGCAGTATTTT
TRBV12-3/TRBV12-4	TRBJ2-5	-	TRBD2	CASSLGTRRTQYF	TGTGCCAGCAGCCTGGGGACTAGAAGGACCCAGTACTTC
TRBV2	TRBJ1-3	once	-	CASEILASGNTIYF	TGTGCCAGCGAGATTCTAGCCTCTGGAAACACCATATATTTT
TRBV3-1/TRBV3-2	TRBJ1-1	-	-	CASSQYAGAEAFF	TGTGCCAGCAGCCAGTACGCAGGCGCTGAAGCTTTCTTT
TRBV10-3	TRBJ1-1	-	TRBD1	CAISGGQGLEGNTEAFF	TGTGCCATCAGCGGGGGACAGGGCCTCGAGGGGAACACTGAAGCTTTCTTT
TRBV24-1	TRBJ2-1	-	TRBD2	CATSSGTSGGWDNEQFF	TGTGCCACCTCTTCGGGAACTAGCGGGGGGTGGGACAATGAGCAGTTCTTC
TRBV27	TRBJ1-2	-	TRBD1	CASSSRSWGLPGQGGGYTF	TGTGCCAGCAGTTCAAGATCTTGGGGGTTACCGGGACAGGGGGGCGGCTACACCTTC
TRBV28	TRBJ1-2	-	-	CASSPRAFGYTF	TGTGCCAGCAGCCCCCGGGCCTTCGGCTACACCTTC
TRBV7-2	TRBJ2-3	-	-	CASSLAGTRSTDTQYF	TGTGCCAGCAGCTTAGCGGGAACCAGAAGCACAGATACGCAGTATTTT
TRBV18	TRBJ1-2	-	-	CASSPASVGNYGYTF	TGTGCCAGCTCACCAGCCTCGGTGGGGAACTATGGCTACACCTTC
TRBV7-2	TRBJ2-7	-	-	CASRKTSSYEQYF	TGTGCCAGCAGAAAAACAAGCTCCTACGAGCAGTACTTC
TRBV4-3	TRBJ1-1	-	-	CASSRGNMNTEAFF	TGCGCCAGCAGCCGCGGGAACATGAACACTGAAGCTTTCTTT
TRBV7-2	TRBJ1-5	-	-	CASSFRDRGQPQHF	TGTGCCAGCAGCTTCCGAGACCGGGGACAGCCCCAGCATTTT
TRBV19	TRBJ2-7	once	-	CASSIGRGAYEQYF	TGTGCCAGTAGTATTGGCAGAGGAGCCTACGAGCAGTACTTC
TRBV6-2/TRBV6-3	TRBJ1-3	-	-	CASSKPSSGNTIYF	TGTGCCAGCAGTAAACCAAGCTCTGGAAACACCATATATTTT
TRBV10-3	TRBJ1-1	-	-	CAISDLWGKGATEAFF	TGTGCCATCAGTGATTTGTGGGGTAAAGGAGCCACTGAAGCTTTCTTT
TRBV18	TRBJ1-1	-	-	CASSPRATLDTEAFF	TGTGCCAGCTCACCCCGTGCGACATTGGACACTGAAGCTTTCTTT
TRBV28	TRBJ1-1	-	-	CASSLGGITEAFF	TGTGCCAGCAGTTTAGGCGGGATTACTGAAGCTTTCTTT